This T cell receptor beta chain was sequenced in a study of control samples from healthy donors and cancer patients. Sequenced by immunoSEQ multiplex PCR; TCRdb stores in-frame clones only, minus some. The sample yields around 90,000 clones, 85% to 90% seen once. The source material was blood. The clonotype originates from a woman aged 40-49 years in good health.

In DNA form, the CDR3 reads TGCAACCTTGACAGGGGTGATTCACCCCTCCACTTT. Protein: CNLDRGDSPLHF. This chain joins TRBV29-1 and TRBJ1-6; 8 bases align to TRBD1. This CDR3 has 12 residues. CDR1 and CDR2 (germline): SQVTM, ANQGSEA.